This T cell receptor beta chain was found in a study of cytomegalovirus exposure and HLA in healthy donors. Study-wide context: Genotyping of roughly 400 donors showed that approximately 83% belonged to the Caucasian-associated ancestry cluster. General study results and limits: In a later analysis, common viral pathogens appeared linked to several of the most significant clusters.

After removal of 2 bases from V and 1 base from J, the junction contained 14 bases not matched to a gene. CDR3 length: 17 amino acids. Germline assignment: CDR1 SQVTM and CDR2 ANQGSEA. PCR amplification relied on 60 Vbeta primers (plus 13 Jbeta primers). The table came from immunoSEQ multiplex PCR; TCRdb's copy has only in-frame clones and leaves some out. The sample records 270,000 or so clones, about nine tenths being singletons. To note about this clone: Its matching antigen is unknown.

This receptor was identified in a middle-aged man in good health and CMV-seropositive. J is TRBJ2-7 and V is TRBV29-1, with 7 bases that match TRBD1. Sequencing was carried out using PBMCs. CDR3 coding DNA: TGCAGCGTTGAACTGCCACTACAAGGGGGCGCGTCCTACGAGCAGTACTTC. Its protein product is CSVELPLQGGASYEQYF.